These 25 T cell receptor beta chains came from one sample sequenced in a study of T cell responses to AZD1222 COVID-19 vaccine (TCRdb year 2021). The library was obtained by the immunoSEQ multiplex PCR assay. Sourced from immuneACCESS, this table was stored by TCRdb with only in-frame sequences that have V and J called. A share of the clones is absent; for the studies checked, an unresolved V gene accounts for under half, and the remainder has no known explanation. The sample yields approximately 80,000 clones; approximately 85% were counted once. The top ten constitute approximately 3.6% of the sample. Read against the paper, the sample's time point label means: about 28 days (+/-7) after the second vaccine dose. Sequences were derived from peripheral blood, sampled 28 days after the second AZD1222 dose. The receptors derive from an adult who received the AZD1222 COVID-19 vaccine.

The CDR3 DNA sequence: TGTGCCAGCAGTTTGATATCATCGGTGTTGGCAGGGGGCCGCTACGAGCAGTACTTC. This translates into CASSLISSVLAGGRYEQYF. The V and J genes are TRBV28 and TRBJ2-7, with 8 nucleotides matching TRBD1. The CDR3 totals 19 residues. Trimming removed 3 bases from V and 3 bases from J; junction bases left unmatched: 19. The germline V gene encodes CDR1 MDHEN and CDR2 SYDVKM.

The gene calls are TRBV18 and TRBJ2-7; D assignment may be TRBD1 or TRBD2 (5 bases each). The ends were cut back, 6 bases at V and 1 base at J, with 16 bases in the middle. CDR3 length: 15 amino acids. Germline values: CDR1 KGHSH, CDR2 LQKENI. The CDR3 reads CASSRDTGGSYEQYF. The CDR3 DNA reads as TGTGCCAGCTCCAGAGATACAGGAGGTTCCTACGAGCAGTACTTC.

With respect to this clone: The sample carries other DNA sequences with the same CDR3. This chain joins TRBV6-5 and TRBJ1-1, with D perhaps matching TRBD1 (6 bases). CDR1 is MNHEY, CDR2 SVGAGI, per germline. The CDR3 runs 13 residues. V lost 5 bases and J lost 4, with 11 bases in between. CDR3 region: CASSKQGSTEAFF. Here the CDR3 DNA reads TGTGCCAGCAGTAAACAGGGAAGCACTGAAGCTTTCTTT.

The chain carries TRBV5-1 and TRBJ2-1; 8 bases agree with TRBD1. Germline trimming cut 7 bases from V and 5 bases from J; bases unmatched to any gene: 8. CDR3 length: 14 residues. Germline-derived CDR1 and CDR2 are SGHRS and YFSETQ. The CDR3 here is CASSRTGRNNEQFF. CDR3 DNA sequence: TGCGCCAGCTCAAGGACAGGGCGGAACAATGAGCAGTTCTTC.

The chain recombines TRBV11-2 with TRBJ1-4; TRBD1 agrees at 9 bases. The CDR3 totals 14 residues. CDR1 and CDR2 (germline): SGHAT, FQNNGV. V lost 5 bases, J lost 5 bases, and 3 bases stayed unmatched. The CDR3 DNA sequence: TGTGCCAGCAGCCGTGGACAGGGGAATGAAAAACTGTTTTTT. It codes for CASSRGQGNEKLFF.

This chain links TRBV28 with TRBJ2-3; 11 nucleotides align to TRBD2. The germline CDR1 and CDR2 sequences are MDHEN and SYDVKM. V was clipped by 3 bases and J by 1 base; unmatched bases: 12. The CDR3 has 19 residues. The CDR3 bases are TGTGCCAGCAGTTTGCGCAGTCTGTTAGCGGGGGGGGGCACAGATACGCAGTATTTT. As protein: CASSLRSLLAGGGTDTQYF.

The chain has TRBV14 and TRBJ2-5, with 12 bases identical to TRBD1. The V and J ends lost 5 bases and 5 bases, in that order; junction bases with no gene match: 12. The length of the CDR3 is 17 residues. Germline V gene sequence: CDR1 SGHDN, CDR2 FVKESK. CDR3: CASSSGTGGYVRETQYF. CDR3 nucleotides: TGTGCCAGCAGCTCCGGGACAGGGGGCTATGTACGGGAGACCCAGTACTTC.

V gene TRBV7-2 combines with J gene TRBJ2-5; D perhaps matches TRBD1 (5 bases). This CDR3 is built from 16 residues. V was shortened by 0 bases and J by 2 bases, with 13 bases between the two germline ends. Germline loops: CDR1 SGHTA, CDR2 FQGNSA. This chain's CDR3 is CASSLAGPIPQETQYF. The CDR3 nucleotides read TGTGCCAGCAGCTTAGCGGGGCCAATCCCTCAAGAGACCCAGTACTTC.

In DNA, the CDR3 is TGCGCCAGCAGCTTGGATAGGGAAGGTTCACCCCTCCACTTT. Residues: CASSLDREGSPLHF. The chain links TRBV5-1 to TRBJ1-6; D gene unclear. CDR1 is SGHRS, CDR2 YFSETQ, per germline. The ends were cut back, 0 bases at V and 9 bases at J, with 10 bases in the middle. The CDR3 sequence is 14 residues long.

The chain recombines TRBV30 with TRBJ2-2, with 8 bases aligning to TRBD1. Trimming at V came to 1 base and at J to 4 bases, leaving 8 bases not matched to a gene. This CDR3 is 16 amino acids long. Germline V lookup: CDR1 GTSNPN, CDR2 SVGIG (reference sequence). CDR3 in DNA: TGTGCCTGGAGTGGTTGGACAGGGATTGTCACCGGGGAGCTGTTTTTT. Its protein is CAWSGWTGIVTGELFF.

The CDR3, as DNA: TGTGCCAGCAGCCCACCCGCGGGTGGCTACACCTTC. Translating it yields CASSPPAGGYTF. V and J are TRBV3-1 (or the pseudogene TRBV3-2) and TRBJ1-2; the D is unclear. Germline values: CDR1 LGHDT, CDR2 YNNKEL (reference sequence). CDR3 length equals 12 residues. Trimming left V 4 bases short and J 7 bases short, with 10 bases between.

V usage is TRBV27 and J usage is TRBJ1-6, with 9 positions matching TRBD1. J was trimmed by 7 bases and V by 4 bases; bases with no gene match: 11. This CDR3 is built from 17 residues. Germline lookup yields CDR1 MNHEY and CDR2 SMNVEV (reference sequence). The DNA for the CDR3 is TGTGCCAGCAGTTCCACAATCAGACAGGGGGTGAATTCACCCCTCCACTTT. Translating gives CASSSTIRQGVNSPLHF.

V and J are TRBV18 and TRBJ1-1; D unresolved. The germline V gene has CDR1 KGHSH and CDR2 LQKENI. CDR3 size: 13 residues. With 6 bases removed from V and 1 base from J, the gap between germline ends came to 9 bases. CDR3 amino acids: CASSARSNTEAFF. The CDR3 DNA reads as TGTGCCAGCTCGGCCAGATCGAACACTGAAGCTTTCTTT.

The chain carries TRBV14 and TRBJ2-3, with D maybe TRBD1 (5 bases). V lost 4 bases and J lost 6, with 20 bases in between. CDR3 length: 16 amino acids. Germline CDR1 reads SGHDN; CDR2 reads FVKESK. The CDR3 region is CASSLLGRFSSDTQYF. As DNA, the CDR3 is TGTGCCAGCAGCCTGCTGGGGCGCTTTTCTTCGGATACGCAGTATTTT.

The chain combines TRBV30 with TRBJ1-3, with D unresolved. Trimming took 4 bases from V and 2 from J, leaving 9 bases between them. The length of the CDR3 is 13 residues. Germline CDR1 and CDR2: GTSNPN and SVGIG (reference sequence). The CDR3 region has the DNA TGTGCCTGGACAATTCAAACTGGAAACACCATATATTTT. Translated, it gives CAWTIQTGNTIYF.

A single count supports this clone. The chain combines TRBV30 with TRBJ1-1; D gene ambiguous. The CDR3 sequence is 13 residues long. Trimming left V 3 bases short and J 1 base short, with 9 bases between. CDR1 is GTSNPN, CDR2 SVGIG, per germline (reference sequence). Here the CDR3 reads CAWRKYPNTEAFF. CDR3 in DNA: TGTGCCTGGAGAAAATATCCGAACACTGAAGCTTTCTTT.

J is TRBJ2-3 and V is TRBV10-1; D may match TRBD1 or TRBD2 (7 bases each). The germline V gene encodes CDR1 WNHNN and CDR2 SYGVQD (reference sequence). V was pared by 2 bases and J by 4 bases, with 13 bases between. This CDR3 has 15 amino acids. Here the CDR3 reads CASSEAAGGADTQYF. CDR3 DNA: TGCGCCAGCAGTGAGGCGGCAGGGGGGGCAGATACGCAGTATTTT.

CDR3 nucleotides: TGTGCCAGCAGCTTAGTAGAGGGAGGCACTGAAGCTTTCTTT. It codes for CASSLVEGGTEAFF. The chain couples TRBV7-2 to TRBJ1-1; D is uncertain. The CDR3 covers 14 residues. Trimming took off 1 base at V and 4 bases at J, with 10 bases between the two ends. In germline, CDR1 is SGHTA, CDR2 FQGNSA. Full variable domain (missing parts from reference TRBV7-2 and TRBJ1-1): GAGVSQSPSNKVTEKGKDVELRCDPISGHTALYWYRQSLGQGLEFLIYFQGNSAPDKSGLPSDRFSAERTGGSVSTLTIQRTQQEDSAVYLCASSLVEGGTEAFFGQGTRLTVV.

The V call is TRBV28, the J call TRBJ1-3; the D is unclear. V was cut by 3 bases and J by 4 bases, with 4 bases left in between. The CDR3 consists of 12 residues. Germline values: CDR1 MDHEN, CDR2 SYDVKM. CDR3 sequence: CASSFPGNTIYF. DNA of the CDR3: TGTGCCAGCAGTTTCCCGGGAAACACCATATATTTT.

The gene calls are TRBV4-3 and TRBJ2-7; 10 nucleotides match TRBD2. V dropped 0 bases and J dropped 7; count of bases not matched to a gene: 6. The CDR3 spans 15 residues. Looked up from germline, CDR1 is LGHNA and CDR2 is YSLEER. In DNA form, the CDR3 reads TGCGCCAGCAGCCAAGATCATAGCGGGAGGAGGGAGCAGTACTTC. It yields the protein CASSQDHSGRREQYF.

This clone was counted a single time. The chain uses TRBV18 and TRBJ2-7; TRBD2 agrees at 7 bases. J gave up 3 bases and V 4 bases, and 9 bases lay outside the gene matches. The CDR3 sequence is 15 residues long. Germline V lookup: CDR1 KGHSH, CDR2 LQKENI. In DNA, the CDR3 is TGTGCCAGCTCACAGCTTGGGGGGGTCGGCTACGAGCAGTACTTC. This encodes CASSQLGGVGYEQYF. The complete variable domain, with remaining parts taken from reference TRBV18 and TRBJ2-7, reads NAGVMQNPRHLVRRRGQEARLRCSPMKGHSHVYWYRQLPEEGLKFMVYLQKENIIDESGMPKERFSAEFPKEGPSILRIQQVVRGDSAAYFCASSQLGGVGYEQYFGPGTRLTVT.

The chain recombines TRBV24-1 with TRBJ2-2; D unclear. CDR3 length: 11 residues. CDR1 KGHDR and CDR2 SFDVKD come from the germline V gene. V was cut by 10 bases and J by 3 bases, with 5 bases left in between. The CDR3 here is CATWDTGELFF. The CDR3 DNA reads TGTGCCACTTGGGACACCGGGGAGCTGTTTTTT.

V gene TRBV6-2 or TRBV6-3 combines with J gene TRBJ1-5, with 10 nucleotides matching TRBD1. The CDR3 is 17 amino acids. Germline V CDR1 and CDR2: MNHEY, SVGEGT. Trimming cost V 5 bases and J 0 bases; bases outside gene matches: 7. Written as DNA, the CDR3 is TGTGCCAGCAGTCGCCGGACAGGGGGTTATAGCAATCAGCCCCAGCATTTT. Protein sequence: CASSRRTGGYSNQPQHF.

The table lists this clone with a count of one. The V and J genes are TRBV11-2 and TRBJ1-2; TRBD1 aligns across 7 bases. This CDR3 comprises 14 residues. Trimming took 7 bases from V and 5 from J; bases not matched to a gene: 10. Germline V CDR1 and CDR2: SGHAT, FQNNGV. The CDR3 spells CASTLGQASYGYTF. In DNA form, the CDR3 reads TGTGCCAGCACCCTAGGACAGGCGAGTTATGGCTACACCTTC. Variable domain in full (rest from reference TRBV11-2 and TRBJ1-2): EAGVAQSPRYKIIEKRQSVAFWCNPISGHATLYWYQQILGQGPKLLIQFQNNGVVDDSQLPKDRFSAERLKGVDSTLKIQPAKLEDSAVYLCASTLGQASYGYTFGSGTRLTVV.

A few counts support this clone. V and J are TRBV6-4 and TRBJ2-1; 9 bases map to TRBD1. Germline trimming cut 4 bases from V and 2 bases from J; bases unmatched to any gene: 3. The CDR3 is made up of 15 amino acids. The germline V gene has CDR1 MRHNA and CDR2 SNTAGT. The CDR3 DNA reads TGTGCCAGCAGTGTACAGGGGGCAGCCTACAATGAGCAGTTCTTC. Its protein is CASSVQGAAYNEQFF.